This TCR beta chain was obtained from a study of glioma-infiltrating T cells. Study-wide results and limits: Tissue and blood shared very few CDR3 sequences. Above-expected tissue-blood divergence occurred in all gliomas, most in low-grade ones.

The iRepertoire nested amplicon-rescue multiplex PCR amplified TCR alpha and beta CDR3s from RNA. One-step reverse transcription and amplification started from approximately 100-400 ng of tissue mRNA or PBMC total RNA. TCRdb called the multiplex PCR reads again in MiXCR, with one record for every CDR3 protein. The table records fewer than 200,000 distinct CDR3 sequences, over 25% of them present only once. With regard to this clonotype: Its antigen is not identified.

CDR3 size: 15 residues. Germline CDR1 and CDR2: MDHEN and SYDVKM. The V end lost 4 bases, the J end lost 9 bases, and 21 bases lay between the germline ends. This receptor was identified in a human donor with low-grade glioma or glioblastoma, undergoing nonglioma brain surgery, or in good health (not recorded which). Source material: glioma tissue, nonneoplastic brain tissue, or PBMCs (not recorded which). The chain recombines TRBV28 with TRBJ1-1; D is unresolved. The DNA of the CDR3 is TGTGCCAGCAGTTCTGCTGGTATAGTCGTCGGTAAAGCTTTCTTT. It translates to CASSSAGIVVGKAFF. The complete variable domain, with remaining parts taken from reference TRBV28 and TRBJ1-1, reads DVKVTQSSRYLVKRTGEKVFLECVQDMDHENMFWYRQDPGLGLRLIYFSYDVKMKEKGDIPEGYSVSREKKERFSLILESASTNQTSMYLCASSSAGIVVGKAFFGQGTRLTVV.